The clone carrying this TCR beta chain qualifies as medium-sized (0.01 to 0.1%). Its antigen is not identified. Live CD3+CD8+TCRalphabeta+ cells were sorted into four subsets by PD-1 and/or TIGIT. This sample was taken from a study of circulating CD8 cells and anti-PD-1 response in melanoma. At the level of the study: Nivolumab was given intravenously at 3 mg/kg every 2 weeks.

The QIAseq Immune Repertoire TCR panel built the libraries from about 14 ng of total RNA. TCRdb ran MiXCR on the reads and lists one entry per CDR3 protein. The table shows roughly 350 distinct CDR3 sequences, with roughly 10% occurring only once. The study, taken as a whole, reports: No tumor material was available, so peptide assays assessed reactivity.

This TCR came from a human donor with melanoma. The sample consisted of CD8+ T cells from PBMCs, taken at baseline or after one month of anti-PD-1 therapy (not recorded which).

The CDR3 nucleotides read TGTGCCAGCAGCCAAGGAGGGGGGCCTGGTCAGCCCCAGCATTTT. Its protein product is CASSQGGGPGQPQHF. This chain connects TRBV27 to TRBJ1-5; weak D call: TRBD1 (6 bases). V lost 6 bases, J lost 6 bases, and 18 bases lay in between. The CDR3 has 15 residues. Germline V gene sequence: CDR1 MNHEY, CDR2 SMNVEV (reference sequence).